The 26 T cell receptor beta chains in this list originate from one sample, sequenced in a study of blood T cells in healthy people across ages. A second roughly 6 to 11 cycle PCR used barcoded and J-beta primers. From the 5' RACE reads, TCRdb called clonotypes with MiXCR, one entry per CDR3 protein. The sample records some 750,000 distinct CDR3 sequences, approximately 22% being singletons. The sequenced sample consisted of blood. These receptors were collected from a man aged 65 to 79 in good health.

This clonotype appeared a few times. The V gene is TRBV6-5, the J gene TRBJ2-3; D perhaps matches TRBD2 (6 bases). Deletions cut 4 bases from V and 8 bases from J, with 16 bases between. The CDR3 length is 14 residues. The germline V gene encodes CDR1 MNHEY and CDR2 SVGAGI. CDR3: CASSLGLASRTQYF. The CDR3 DNA is TGTGCCAGCAGTTTGGGACTTGCTTCGCGTACGCAGTATTTT.

This clonotype was counted ten times or more. This rearrangement joins TRBV5-1 to TRBJ2-1; D might be TRBD1 (5 bases). The length of the CDR3 is 16 residues. Germline assignment: CDR1 SGHRS and CDR2 YFSETQ. Trimming cost V 0 bases and J 1 base, with 11 bases left between them. CDR3 nucleotides: TGCGCCAGCAGCTTGGTCGCTCAGGGTTCCTACAATGAGCAGTTCTTC. Encoded protein: CASSLVAQGSYNEQFF.

A few counts support this clonotype. The chain has TRBV28 and TRBJ2-5, with no clear D. The J call could be wrong; TRBJ2-7 is a better fit for the DNA end. Germline assignment: CDR1 MDHEN and CDR2 SYDVKM. CDR3 length equals 11 residues. As DNA, the CDR3 is TGTGCCAGCAGAAGGTTCTACGAGCAGTACTTC. It codes for CASRRFYEQYF.

This clonotype was seen a handful of times. This chain joins TRBV20-1 and TRBJ2-1, with 7 bases that match TRBD2. CDR1 DFQATT and CDR2 SNEGSKA come from the germline V gene (reference sequence). V was clipped by 4 bases and J by 0 bases; unmatched bases: 6. This CDR3 region has 15 residues. CDR3 region: CSAKSGVPSYNEQFF. The DNA of the CDR3 is TGCAGTGCTAAAAGCGGGGTCCCCTCCTACAATGAGCAGTTCTTC.

This chain links TRBV29-1 with TRBJ2-7; 9 positions match TRBD1. The germline V gene has CDR1 SQVTM and CDR2 ANQGSEA. The CDR3 runs 14 residues. With 6 bases clipped from V and 5 bases from J, the junction kept 11 bases outside the gene matches. In DNA form, the CDR3 reads TGCAGCGTCGGGGTGGGGACAGGGTTGAACGAGCAGTACTTC. It yields the protein CSVGVGTGLNEQYF.

The rearrangement joins TRBV28 to TRBJ2-2; D unclear. CDR1 and CDR2 from the germline V gene are MDHEN and SYDVKM. The CDR3 sequence is 16 residues long. V shed 4 bases and J shed 0 bases, with 12 bases lying between them. CDR3 DNA sequence: TGTGCCAGCAGTTCCGCCGAGCTCGCGAACACCGGGGAGCTGTTTTTT. As protein: CASSSAELANTGELFF.

The chain recombines TRBV27 with TRBJ2-7; D may be TRBD1 (5 bases). Germline V gene lookup returns CDR1 MNHEY and CDR2 SMNVEV (reference sequence). Trimming removed 4 bases at V and 3 bases at J, with 13 bases between. The CDR3 loop spans 14 amino acids. In DNA form, the CDR3 reads TGTGCCAGCAGTTCAGGACAAATCTTCTACGAGCAGTACTTC. Its protein product is CASSSGQIFYEQYF.

This clonotype has more than one count but fewer than ten. A much larger clone lies one base from this, so it may be a read error. The rearrangement joins TRBV29-1 to TRBJ1-2; 7 bases fit TRBD1. V trimming: 4 bases; J trimming: 1 base; junction bases outside the gene matches: 0. The CDR3 runs to 12 residues. Germline V gene lookup returns CDR1 SQVTM and CDR2 ANQGSEA. DNA for the CDR3: TGCAGCGTTGGGGACAGTAACTATGGCTACACCTTC. It specifies CSVGDSNYGYTF.

This clonotype has a single count. The V and J genes are TRBV15 and TRBJ2-3, with D hard to call. There are 14 residues in the CDR3. Trimming pared 3 bases from V and 4 bases from J, leaving 11 bases between. In germline, CDR1 is LNHNV, CDR2 YYDKDF (reference sequence). CDR3 in amino acids: CATSSETPPDTQYF. For the CDR3, the DNA is TGTGCCACCAGCAGTGAGACCCCACCAGATACGCAGTATTTT.

A remark on this clonotype: One end of the junction fails to match germline, which may point to a read error. V is TRBV20-1 and J is TRBJ1-2; no definite D call. Germline assignment: CDR1 DFQATT and CDR2 SNEGSKA (reference sequence). The CDR3 contains 13 residues. CDR3: CSARATSNYGYTF. In DNA form, the CDR3 reads TGCAGCGCTAGAGCGACCTCTAACTATGGCTACACCTTC.

This clonotype was detected only a few times. The CDR3 nucleotides read TGTGCCAGCAGCTTAGAACCGTTCACCGGGGAGCTGTTTTTT. This sequence encodes CASSLEPFTGELFF. The chain has TRBV7-9 and TRBJ2-2; D gene ambiguous. This CDR3 region has 14 residues. Trimming removed 1 base at V and 4 bases at J, with 7 bases between. The germline CDR1 and CDR2 sequences are SEHNR and FQNEAQ (reference sequence).

The chain uses TRBV28 and TRBJ2-7; maybe TRBD2 (6 bases). In germline, CDR1 is MDHEN, CDR2 SYDVKM. Trimming cost V 3 bases and J 6 bases, with 18 bases left between them. This CDR3 is built from 15 residues. CDR3 sequence (DNA): TGTGCCAGCAGTTTGCCCCCGGGGGTCCTCTCCGAGCAGTACTTC. Its translation: CASSLPPGVLSEQYF.

The chain employs TRBV10-3 and TRBJ2-1; 7 bases map to TRBD2. The CDR3 is 15 residues long. The V segment lost 1 base and the J segment 6 bases; nucleotides outside the gene matches: 6. Germline assignment: CDR1 ENHRY and CDR2 SYGVKD. The CDR3 here is CAISELGGDRNEQFF. The DNA for the CDR3 is TGTGCCATCAGTGAGTTGGGGGGGGACCGCAATGAGCAGTTCTTC.

This clonotype was detected many times. J is TRBJ2-1 and V is TRBV6-2 or TRBV6-3; 7 bases align to TRBD1. V shed 6 bases and J 5 bases; nucleotides not matched to a gene: 4. The CDR3 loop spans 13 amino acids. The V gene's germline CDR1 is MNHEY and CDR2 SVGEGT. The CDR3 bases are TGTGCCAGCAGCGATACAGGGGACAATGAGCAGTTCTTC. It yields the protein CASSDTGDNEQFF.

The rearrangement uses TRBV7-3 and TRBJ2-3, with TRBD2 matching 8 bases. The V gene end was trimmed by 5 bases and the J gene end by 1 base; junction bases not matched to a gene: 8. CDR1 is SGHTA and CDR2 is FQGTGA in the germline V gene. CDR3 size: 16 residues. The CDR3 coding sequence is TGTGCCAGCAGCCCGATGGACGGGAGGGGCACAGATACGCAGTATTTT. This encodes CASSPMDGRGTDTQYF.

This rearrangement joins TRBV4-1 to TRBJ2-3, with D maybe TRBD1 (6 bases). CDR3 length: 18 residues. CDR1 is MGHRA, CDR2 YSYEKL, per germline. Between the trimmed V and J ends, which lost 4 bases and 2 bases, there was a span of 22 bases. The CDR3 nucleotides read TGCGCCAGCAGCCGACCGAGGGACACTCGAAGGGACACAGATACGCAGTATTTT. This sequence encodes CASSRPRDTRRDTDTQYF.

This chain joins TRBV6-5 and TRBJ2-1, with D unclear. The J call may be mistaken, given a closer DNA end match to TRBJ2-5. The length of the CDR3 is 10 residues. Germline CDR1 is MNHEY and CDR2 is SVGAGI. Here the CDR3 DNA reads TGTGCCACAACCCCGGGGACCCAGTACTTC. Its protein is CATTPGTQYF.

The gene calls are TRBV5-1 and TRBJ2-5; no definite D call. Germline V gene lookup returns CDR1 SGHRS and CDR2 YFSETQ. V lost 3 bases to trimming and J lost 5 bases, with 11 bases between them. This CDR3 comprises 13 residues. The CDR3 loop is CASSSSTVETQYF. The DNA for the CDR3 is TGCGCCAGCAGCTCGTCTACAGTGGAGACCCAGTACTTC.

This clonotype has just a few counts. CDR3 amino acids: CASSLQVPGTQYF. In nucleotides, the CDR3 is TGTGCCAGCAGCTTACAGGTCCCAGGGACCCAGTACTTC. This chain joins TRBV7-6 and TRBJ2-5; D gene ambiguous. The CDR3 is 13 amino acids. Looked up from germline, CDR1 is SGHVS and CDR2 is FNYEAQ. Trimming left V 2 bases short and J 7 bases short, with 11 bases between.

The chain is built from TRBV12-3 or TRBV12-4 and TRBJ2-1, with a possible D match to TRBD2 (5 bases). CDR3 length: 13 residues. Trimming left V 3 bases short and J 5 bases short, with 8 bases between. CDR3 in DNA: TGTGCCAGCAGTTTTGTTAGCGACAATGAGCAGTTCTTC. Residues: CASSFVSDNEQFF.

The genes are TRBV24-1 and TRBJ2-7; TRBD1 matches at 8 bases. The end of the DNA is better explained by TRBJ2-1, so the J call may be wrong. Germline CDR1 and CDR2: KGHDR and SFDVKD. There are 15 residues in the CDR3. The CDR3 DNA is TGTGCCACCAGTGACCCGACAGGGGACTACAATGAGCAGTTCTTC. It yields the protein CATSDPTGDYNEQFF.

This chain joins TRBV28 and TRBJ2-1; D call uncertain. The ends were cut back, 5 bases at V and 10 bases at J, with 21 bases in the middle. The CDR3 consists of 15 residues. CDR1 and CDR2 (germline): MDHEN, SYDVKM. Written as DNA, the CDR3 is TGTGCCAGCAGTCGCCCGGCTGGGCCTCTTCAGGAGCAGTTCTTC. This codes for CASSRPAGPLQEQFF. Supplemented by reference TRBV28 and TRBJ2-1, the full variable domain reads DVKVTQSSRYLVKRTGEKVFLECVQDMDHENMFWYRQDPGLGLRLIYFSYDVKMKEKGDIPEGYSVSREKKERFSLILESASTNQTSMYLCASSRPAGPLQEQFFGPGTRLTVL.

CDR3 sequence: CASSFDRSYTDTQYF. The CDR3 region has the DNA TGTGCCAGCAGTTTCGACAGGTCATACACAGATACGCAGTATTTT. The rearrangement links TRBV6-2 or TRBV6-3 to TRBJ2-3, with a tentative D call TRBD1 (6 bases). The germline CDR1 and CDR2 sequences are MNHEY and SVGEGT. V dropped 4 bases and J dropped 2 bases, with 13 bases sitting between them. This CDR3 has 15 amino acids.

The chain has TRBV11-2 and TRBJ2-7, with 13 bases lining up with TRBD2. Germline values: CDR1 SGHAT, CDR2 FQNNGV. The CDR3 consists of 15 residues. J lost 3 bases, V lost 5 bases, and 4 bases had no gene match. The CDR3, as DNA: TGTGCCAGCAGCCAGGGACTAGCGGGACACTACGAGCAGTACGTC. Protein sequence: CASSQGLAGHYEQYV.

This clonotype was observed a few times. The chain employs TRBV7-2 and TRBJ2-2; 13 bases are shared with TRBD2. Germline V gene data show CDR1 as SGHTA and CDR2 as FQGNSA. The CDR3 consists of 17 residues. Losses at the gene ends were 2 bases for V and 8 bases for J; bases not matched to a gene: 8. The CDR3 DNA reads as TGTGCCAGCAGCTTAATGGCACTAGCGGGAGGGCCTGGGGAGCTGTTTTTT. Protein sequence: CASSLMALAGGPGELFF.

In DNA, the CDR3 is TGTGCCAGCAGCCAACTCGTGGACCAAGAGACCCAGTACTTC. Residues: CASSQLVDQETQYF. The rearrangement links TRBV14 to TRBJ2-7; no clear D gene. With the DNA end fitting TRBJ2-5 better, the J assignment may be wrong. CDR3 length equals 14 residues. Germline-derived CDR1 and CDR2 are SGHDN and FVKESK.